What follows are 32 T cell receptor beta chains derived from one specimen sequenced in a study of T cell responses to AZD1222 COVID-19 vaccine. The assay was immunoSEQ multiplex PCR, and TCRdb's table has in-frame clones only and misses some. Here the sample spans approximately 140,000 clones, around 88% being singletons. Sample: peripheral blood, taken on day 0 of AZD1222 vaccination. These receptors all come from an adult in good health.

CDR3 loop: CASSQDLVRGQGAYGYTF. The CDR3 DNA follows: TGTGCCAGCAGCCAAGATCTCGTTCGAGGACAGGGGGCATATGGCTACACCTTC. This rearrangement joins TRBV4-2 to TRBJ1-2, with 11 bases that match TRBD1. The CDR3 is 18 residues long. V lost 0 bases to trimming and J lost 5 bases; unmatched junction nucleotides: 11. CDR1 and CDR2 (germline): LGHNA, YNFKEQ.

The gene calls are TRBV4-3 and TRBJ1-2, with a weak D call TRBD1 (6 bases). CDR1 and CDR2 from the germline V gene are LGHNA and YSLEER. The length of the CDR3 is 14 residues. The V end lost 0 bases, the J end lost 6 bases, and 11 bases lay between the germline ends. The CDR3 loop is CASSQDRGGHGYTF. In nucleotides, the CDR3 is TGCGCCAGCAGCCAAGACAGGGGCGGGCATGGCTACACCTTC.

The V gene is TRBV18, the J gene TRBJ2-2, with 8 bases aligning to TRBD1. Unmatched junction bases numbered 8, after V lost 6 bases and J lost 5 bases. CDR3 length equals 15 residues. Germline CDR1 and CDR2: KGHSH and LQKENI. CDR3 in amino acids: CASSWTGKGTGELFF. The CDR3, as DNA: TGTGCCAGCTCTTGGACAGGGAAGGGGACCGGGGAGCTGTTTTTT. Combining the CDR3 with reference TRBV18 and TRBJ2-2 gives the whole variable domain NAGVMQNPRHLVRRRGQEARLRCSPMKGHSHVYWYRQLPEEGLKFMVYLQKENIIDESGMPKERFSAEFPKEGPSILRIQQVVRGDSAAYFCASSWTGKGTGELFFGEGSRLTVL.

The chain has TRBV9 and TRBJ1-3, with D perhaps TRBD1 (6 bases). Germline-derived CDR1 and CDR2 are SGDLS and YYNGEE. Trimming left V 3 bases short and J 7 bases short, with 17 bases between. This CDR3 is 15 amino acids long. This chain's CDR3 is CASSEGDRRLNTIYF. CDR3 DNA sequence: TGTGCCAGCAGCGAGGGCGACAGGAGGTTGAACACCATATATTTT.

This rearrangement joins TRBV6-5 to TRBJ1-4, with D unresolved. This CDR3 contains 12 residues. Trimming left V 8 bases short and J 11 bases short, with 15 bases between. In germline, CDR1 is MNHEY, CDR2 SVGAGI. The CDR3 sequence: CASPNRSEKLFF. The CDR3 DNA sequence: TGTGCCAGCCCCAACCGTAGTGAGAAACTGTTTTTT.

The chain combines TRBV30 with TRBJ2-7; D not certain. V dropped 2 bases and J dropped 0 bases, with 11 bases sitting between them. This CDR3 contains 14 residues. CDR1 and CDR2 (germline): GTSNPN, SVGIG (reference sequence). The CDR3 bases are TGTGCCTGGAGTCGCTTCCCCCCCTCCTACGAGCAGTACTTC. Amino acids: CAWSRFPPSYEQYF. Looking up the rest from reference TRBV30 and TRBJ2-7 gives the full variable domain: SQTIHQWPATLVQPVGSPLSLECTVEGTSNPNLYWYRQAAGRGLQLLFYSVGIGQISSEVPQNLSASRPQDRQFILSSKKLLLSDSGFYLCAWSRFPPSYEQYFGPGTRLTVT.

The DNA of the CDR3 is TGTGCCAGCAGCTTCGGGTCCCCCCCAGATACGCAGTATTTT. Translating it yields CASSFGSPPDTQYF. The V call is TRBV7-9, the J call TRBJ2-3; no firm D call. V lost 3 bases and J lost 4, with 11 bases in between. Germline CDR1 and CDR2: SEHNR and FQNEAQ (reference sequence). The CDR3 consists of 14 residues.

The rearrangement uses TRBV3-1 (or the pseudogene TRBV3-2) and TRBJ1-1; TRBD1 might be the D (6 bases). CDR3 size: 15 residues. V was trimmed by 0 bases and J by 11 bases, leaving 19 bases between them. Germline CDR1 is LGHDT and CDR2 is YNNKEL (reference sequence). CDR3 DNA sequence: TGTGCCAGCAGCCAAGATCAGGGGAGAGGGGGATGGGCTTTCTTT. It translates to CASSQDQGRGGWAFF.

The table lists this clone with a count of one. The genes are TRBV3-1 (or the pseudogene TRBV3-2) and TRBJ2-3; possible D gene TRBD2, 6 bases. Per germline, CDR1 LGHDT and CDR2 YNNKEL (reference sequence). CDR3 length: 12 amino acids. Trimming pared 4 bases from V and 6 bases from J, leaving 8 bases between. CDR3 protein: CASSPSGDTQYF. The CDR3 nucleotides are TGTGCCAGCAGCCCGAGCGGGGATACGCAGTATTTT.

This clone was seen only once. The V call is TRBV5-1, the J call TRBJ2-2; maybe TRBD2 (6 bases). The germline gives CDR1 SGHRS, CDR2 YFSETQ. Trimming pared 0 bases from V and 4 bases from J, leaving 10 bases between. The CDR3 runs to 15 residues. The CDR3 is CASSLDRGSTGELFF. In DNA, the CDR3 is TGCGCCAGCAGCTTGGATCGGGGGAGCACCGGGGAGCTGTTTTTT. The entire variable domain, with the rest obtained from reference TRBV5-1 and TRBJ2-2, is as follows: KAGVTQTPRYLIKTRGQQVTLSCSPISGHRSVSWYQQTPGQGLQFLFEYFSETQRNKGNFPGRFSGRQFSNSRSEMNVSTLELGDSALYLCASSLDRGSTGELFFGEGSRLTVL.

The chain combines TRBV18 with TRBJ2-7; D may be TRBD1 or TRBD2 (5 bases each). The CDR3 consists of 15 residues. The germline V and J ends were trimmed by 5 bases and 1 base, with 15 bases remaining between them. Germline CDR1 and CDR2: KGHSH and LQKENI. Written as DNA, the CDR3 is TGTGCCAGCTCATCGGGGCCCCAGCTTTCCTACGAGCAGTACTTC. This translates into CASSSGPQLSYEQYF.

The rearrangement joins TRBV29-1 to TRBJ1-1; D uncertain. CDR1 is SQVTM, CDR2 ANQGSEA, per germline. The CDR3 length is 15 residues. V was pared by 7 bases and J by 1 base, with 19 bases between. CDR3 residues: CSANVPYLSNTEAFF. The CDR3 DNA follows: TGCAGCGCAAACGTACCCTATCTATCGAACACTGAAGCTTTCTTT.

The chain carries TRBV12-3 or TRBV12-4 and TRBJ1-1; TRBD1 aligns across 8 bases. With V trimmed by 6 bases and J by 4 bases, 4 bases remained unmatched. This CDR3 has 13 amino acids. CDR3 nucleotide sequence: TGTGCCAGCAGACTACAGGGGGGCACTGAAGCTTTCTTT. Encoded protein: CASRLQGGTEAFF.

V usage is TRBV12-3 or TRBV12-4 and J usage is TRBJ1-1; perhaps TRBD1 as D (5 bases). CDR3 length: 13 residues. Trimming cost V 4 bases and J 11 bases, with 17 bases left between them. CDR3 coding DNA: TGTGCCAGCAGTTCCCAGGGTGTATTGAGCGCTTTCTTT. It encodes CASSSQGVLSAFF.

The chain couples TRBV7-3 to TRBJ2-7; the match to TRBD1 covers 9 bases. This CDR3 spans 14 amino acids. The V and J ends lost 3 bases and 7 bases, in that order; junction bases with no gene match: 7. The germline gives CDR1 SGHTA, CDR2 FQGTGA. The CDR3 nucleotides are TGTGCCAGCAGCTTTACGGGACAGGGATCGGAGCAGTACTTC. Protein: CASSFTGQGSEQYF.

The chain joins TRBV19 to TRBJ1-1; D unclear. The CDR3 covers 13 residues. Germline CDR1 LNHDA, CDR2 SQIVND (reference sequence). The V gene lost 1 base and the J gene lost 1 base, with 4 bases spanning the gap. CDR3 nucleotides: TGTGCCAGTAGTATAGGTCCGAACACTGAAGCTTTCTTT. Its translation is CASSIGPNTEAFF.

This chain connects TRBV3-1 (or the pseudogene TRBV3-2) to TRBJ2-3, with 7 bases lining up with TRBD2. Trimming cost V 2 bases and J 2 bases; bases outside gene matches: 7. The CDR3 runs to 16 residues. The germline gives CDR1 LGHDT, CDR2 YNNKEL (reference sequence). CDR3 residues: CASSQRASGDTDTQYF. CDR3 DNA: TGTGCCAGCAGCCAAAGGGCAAGCGGGGACACAGATACGCAGTATTTT.

V gene TRBV10-2 combines with J gene TRBJ1-1; D may be TRBD1 (5 bases). V lost 7 bases, J lost 0 bases, and 21 bases lay in between. The CDR3 is 17 residues long. Germline CDR1 reads WSHSY; CDR2 reads SAAADI. CDR3 coding DNA: TGCGCCAGCATTGCAGACCTCGGGACGCCCATGAACACTGAAGCTTTCTTT. This codes for CASIADLGTPMNTEAFF.

This sequence joins TRBV18 and TRBJ2-3, with TRBD2 identical over 7 bases. V shed 0 bases, J shed 0 bases, and the junction held 0 bases outside the gene matches. Germline CDR1 and CDR2: KGHSH and LQKENI. The CDR3 sequence is 15 residues long. Here the CDR3 reads CASSPPGGSTDTQYF. Written as DNA, the CDR3 is TGTGCCAGCTCACCACCGGGGGGGAGCACAGATACGCAGTATTTT.

The chain links TRBV10-3 to TRBJ2-2, with D possibly matching TRBD1 (6 bases). The germline CDR1 and CDR2 sequences are ENHRY and SYGVKD. V lost 10 bases, J lost 5 bases, and 14 bases lay in between. The CDR3 is 13 amino acids. The CDR3 spells CATGVPRTGELFF. Written as DNA, the CDR3 is TGTGCCACAGGGGTCCCGAGGACCGGGGAGCTGTTTTTT.

This chain links TRBV2 with TRBJ1-1; no clear D gene. Deletions cut 5 bases from V and 5 bases from J, with 6 bases between. The CDR3 consists of 11 residues. CDR1 is SNHLY and CDR2 is FYNNEI in the germline V gene. The DNA for the CDR3 is TGTGCCAGCAGTTTAGGGACTGAAGCTTTCTTT. Translation: CASSLGTEAFF.

This clone was counted a few times. V usage is TRBV12-5 and J usage is TRBJ2-2; TRBD1 might be the D (7 bases). The CDR3 has 16 residues. Per the germline V gene, CDR1 is LGHNT and CDR2 is FRNRAP. V shed 3 bases and J shed 2 bases, with 13 bases lying between them. The CDR3 DNA is TGTGCTAGTGGTTTATATCAGGGGGGTAACACCGGGGAGCTGTTTTTT. Protein product: CASGLYQGGNTGELFF.

CDR3 region: CASRRQGLNTEAFF. CDR3 nucleotides: TGTGCCAGCAGAAGACAGGGTTTGAACACTGAAGCTTTCTTT. The rearrangement joins TRBV19 to TRBJ1-1, with 7 bases lining up with TRBD1. Germline CDR1 LNHDA, CDR2 SQIVND (reference sequence). There are 14 residues in the CDR3. V gave up 9 bases and J gave up 0 bases; unmatched junction bases: 7.

The chain carries TRBV28 and TRBJ2-5; 10 positions agree with TRBD1. After removal of 6 bases from V and 3 bases from J, the junction contained 7 bases not matched to a gene. The CDR3 runs 15 residues. The germline V gene has CDR1 MDHEN and CDR2 SYDVKM. CDR3 nucleotide sequence: TGTGCCAGCAGGGGGTCCGGGACAGGGGAAGAGACCCAGTACTTC. Its protein is CASRGSGTGEETQYF. The variable domain in full, with the rest retrieved from reference TRBV28 and TRBJ2-5, is DVKVTQSSRYLVKRTGEKVFLECVQDMDHENMFWYRQDPGLGLRLIYFSYDVKMKEKGDIPEGYSVSREKKERFSLILESASTNQTSMYLCASRGSGTGEETQYFGPGTRLLVL.

V usage is TRBV28 and J usage is TRBJ1-5, with TRBD1 as a possible D gene (6 bases). The germline V gene has CDR1 MDHEN and CDR2 SYDVKM. The CDR3 length is 14 residues. Between the trimmed V and J ends, which lost 4 bases and 5 bases, there was a span of 12 bases. CDR3 residues: CASSSTGSDQPQHF. CDR3 nucleotides: TGTGCCAGCAGTTCCACAGGGTCCGATCAGCCCCAGCATTTT.

The V gene is TRBV9, the J gene TRBJ2-5; D perhaps matches TRBD2 (6 bases). Trimming took 4 bases from V and 4 from J, leaving 14 bases between them. The germline V gene has CDR1 SGDLS and CDR2 YYNGEE. This CDR3 has 14 amino acids. For the CDR3, the DNA is TGTGCCAGCAGCCCGCGGGACCTCCCAGAGACCCAGTACTTC. The encoded protein is CASSPRDLPETQYF.

The V and J genes are TRBV7-2 and TRBJ1-2; 11 nucleotides match TRBD1. The CDR3 sequence is 18 residues long. The germline V gene has CDR1 SGHTA and CDR2 FQGNSA. V dropped 3 bases and J dropped 5; count of bases not matched to a gene: 14. CDR3 sequence: CASSFQPGQGVARYGYTF. CDR3 nucleotide sequence: TGTGCCAGCAGCTTCCAGCCGGGACAGGGGGTCGCGAGGTATGGCTACACCTTC.

This sequence joins TRBV21-1 and TRBJ1-5. TRBV21-1 represents a pseudogene. The CDR3 contains 12 residues. The CDR3 DNA follows: TGTGCCAGCATCGGTGGGACCCAGCCCCAGCATTTT. Translating it yields CASIGGTQPQHF.

V gene TRBV5-1 combines with J gene TRBJ1-2; D ambiguous. The V and J ends lost 4 bases and 2 bases respectively, with 9 bases between them. Per the germline V gene, CDR1 is SGHRS and CDR2 is YFSETQ. This CDR3 contains 13 residues. CDR3 bases: TGCGCCAGCAGCCCGGACTTGAACTATGGCTACACCTTC. Translating gives CASSPDLNYGYTF.

The rearrangement joins TRBV6-2 or TRBV6-3 to TRBJ2-2; D gene unclear. Germline CDR1 and CDR2: MNHEY and SVGEGT. V lost 2 bases, J lost 0 bases, and 7 bases lay in between. The length of the CDR3 is 15 residues. Here the CDR3 DNA reads TGTGCCAGCAGTTACAGTAGAGCGAACACCGGGGAGCTGTTTTTT. Its translation: CASSYSRANTGELFF.

The chain uses TRBV28 and TRBJ1-2; D remains unclear. CDR3 length equals 13 residues. Trimming pared 3 bases from V and 4 bases from J, leaving 9 bases between. The germline V gene encodes CDR1 MDHEN and CDR2 SYDVKM. CDR3 nucleotide sequence: TGTGCCAGCAGTTTTAAGAACATCTATGGCTACACCTTC. Protein product: CASSFKNIYGYTF.

The chain employs TRBV12-5 and TRBJ2-2, with D unresolved. The germline V gene has CDR1 LGHNT and CDR2 FRNRAP. V lost 0 bases to trimming and J lost 6 bases, with 5 bases between them. The CDR3 covers 13 residues. The CDR3 spells CASGLVIPGELFF. The CDR3 DNA reads as TGTGCTAGTGGTTTGGTAATTCCCGGGGAGCTGTTTTTT.